The 27 T cell receptor beta chains listed next were all sequenced from one sample in a study of early T cells in non-severe SARS-CoV-2 infection. TCRdb re-called the 5' RACE reads through MiXCR, storing one row per CDR3 protein. The sample holds more than 80,000 distinct CDR3 sequences, 14% seen once. Material: whole blood. Every receptor here comes from an adult who was a healthcare worker with PCR-confirmed SARS-CoV-2 infection or an uninfected control (not recorded which).

The chain joins TRBV5-1 to TRBJ2-7; 10 bases align to TRBD2. CDR1 SGHRS and CDR2 YFSETQ come from the germline V gene. V trimming: 0 bases; J trimming: 0 bases; junction bases outside the gene matches: 6. The CDR3 extends over 17 amino acids. This CDR3 is CASSLVLGLADSYEQYF. Written as DNA, the CDR3 is TGCGCCAGCAGCTTGGTGCTTGGACTAGCGGACTCCTACGAGCAGTACTTC. Together with reference TRBV5-1 and TRBJ2-7, the CDR3 gives the full variable domain: KAGVTQTPRYLIKTRGQQVTLSCSPISGHRSVSWYQQTPGQGLQFLFEYFSETQRNKGNFPGRFSGRQFSNSRSEMNVSTLELGDSALYLCASSLVLGLADSYEQYFGPGTRLTVT.

This chain connects TRBV7-7 to TRBJ2-2; D possibly matches TRBD1 or TRBD2 (5 bases each). The V gene's germline CDR1 is SSHAT and CDR2 FNYEAQ (reference sequence). The CDR3 runs 14 residues. Trimming removed 3 bases from V and 4 bases from J, with 9 bases in between. CDR3 bases: TGTGCCAGCAGCTTGGCCGGGGCCACCGGGGAGCTGTTTTTT. It specifies CASSLAGATGELFF.

The genes are TRBV19 and TRBJ2-1, with D uncertain. In germline, CDR1 is LNHDA, CDR2 SQIVND (reference sequence). The CDR3 is 14 amino acids. Trimming cost V 3 bases and J 1 base, with 7 bases left between them. CDR3 amino acids: CASSMVSSYNEQFF. In DNA form, the CDR3 reads TGTGCCAGTAGTATGGTTTCATCCTACAATGAGCAGTTCTTC.

This clonotype was seen repeatedly, ten times or more. This chain uses TRBV20-1 with TRBJ1-2; possibly TRBD1 for D (5 bases). V dropped 3 bases and J dropped 3 bases, with 17 bases sitting between them. Germline CDR1 is DFQATT and CDR2 is SNEGSKA (reference sequence). The CDR3 is 15 residues long. The CDR3 is CSARGGLGGDYGYTF. Here the CDR3 DNA reads TGCAGTGCTAGGGGGGGACTCGGCGGCGACTATGGCTACACCTTC.

This clonotype was seen a handful of times. V usage is TRBV12-3 or TRBV12-4 and J usage is TRBJ1-1; possibly TRBD1 for D (5 bases). This CDR3 has 16 amino acids. Trimming took 7 bases from V and 0 from J, leaving 18 bases between them. The CDR3 reads CASNEGPYRMNTEAFF. Written as DNA, the CDR3 is TGTGCCAGCAACGAGGGACCTTACCGGATGAACACTGAAGCTTTCTTT.

This chain connects TRBV7-9 to TRBJ2-7; TRBD2 agrees at 12 bases. Trimming removed 4 bases from V and 4 bases from J; junction bases left unmatched: 8. CDR1 is SEHNR, CDR2 FQNEAQ, per germline (reference sequence). The CDR3 is 16 residues long. The CDR3 loop is CASSSAQTSGRYEQYF. The CDR3 nucleotides are TGTGCCAGCAGCTCGGCCCAGACTAGCGGGAGATACGAGCAGTACTTC.

This clonotype has ten or more counts. The gene calls are TRBV5-1 and TRBJ1-1; possibly TRBD1 for D (6 bases). The V and J ends lost 5 bases and 2 bases respectively, with 16 bases between them. Germline loops: CDR1 SGHRS, CDR2 YFSETQ. This CDR3 has 15 amino acids. This CDR3 reads CASSEGHGLNTEAFF. As DNA, the CDR3 is TGCGCCAGCAGTGAGGGACATGGCCTTAACACTGAAGCTTTCTTT. The whole variable domain, filled in from reference TRBV5-1 and TRBJ1-1, reads KAGVTQTPRYLIKTRGQQVTLSCSPISGHRSVSWYQQTPGQGLQFLFEYFSETQRNKGNFPGRFSGRQFSNSRSEMNVSTLELGDSALYLCASSEGHGLNTEAFFGQGTRLTVV.

The CDR3 loop reads CSARGDTENSYEQYF. In DNA, the CDR3 is TGCAGTGCGAGGGGGGATACAGAAAACTCCTACGAGCAGTACTTC. The V call is TRBV20-1, the J call TRBJ2-7, with D perhaps being TRBD1 or TRBD2 (6 bases each). The CDR3 has 15 residues. The germline V and J ends were trimmed by 6 bases and 0 bases, with 18 bases remaining between them. Germline V lookup: CDR1 DFQATT, CDR2 SNEGSKA (reference sequence).

This clonotype was counted at least ten times. The chain carries TRBV28 and TRBJ2-5; no reliable D call. With 7 bases removed from V and 0 bases from J, the gap between germline ends came to 12 bases. In germline, CDR1 is MDHEN, CDR2 SYDVKM. CDR3 length equals 14 residues. The CDR3, as DNA: TGTGCCAGCAACCCACAGACCCACCAAGAGACCCAGTACTTC. It translates to CASNPQTHQETQYF. The variable domain in full, with the rest retrieved from reference TRBV28 and TRBJ2-5, is DVKVTQSSRYLVKRTGEKVFLECVQDMDHENMFWYRQDPGLGLRLIYFSYDVKMKEKGDIPEGYSVSREKKERFSLILESASTNQTSMYLCASNPQTHQETQYFGPGTRLLVL.

This clonotype was recorded a few times. The chain has TRBV29-1 and TRBJ2-1; 9 nucleotides align to TRBD2. The germline CDR1 and CDR2 sequences are SQVTM and ANQGSEA. The CDR3 length is 12 residues. Losses at the gene ends were 4 bases for V and 7 bases for J; bases not matched to a gene: 2. Written as DNA, the CDR3 is TGCAGCGTTGGACTAGCGGATAATGAGCAGTTCTTC. Its protein product is CSVGLADNEQFF.

The rearrangement uses TRBV20-1 and TRBJ2-3, with D possibly matching TRBD2 (5 bases). Germline V gene sequence: CDR1 DFQATT, CDR2 SNEGSKA (reference sequence). Trimming took off 5 bases at V and 0 bases at J, with 15 bases between the two ends. The CDR3 runs 15 residues. CDR3 nucleotides: TGCAGTGCTCCGAGTCTCGGGGAAAGCACAGATACGCAGTATTTT. Residues: CSAPSLGESTDTQYF.

This chain connects TRBV20-1 to TRBJ2-5; 10 positions match TRBD1. Germline V lookup: CDR1 DFQATT, CDR2 SNEGSKA (reference sequence). V lost 5 bases, J lost 2 bases, and 8 bases stayed unmatched. This CDR3 has 15 amino acids. CDR3 residues: CSACHTGQGQETQYF. In DNA, the CDR3 is TGCAGTGCTTGTCATACGGGACAGGGGCAAGAGACCCAGTACTTC.

The sample holds a few counts of this clonotype. V usage is TRBV7-9 and J usage is TRBJ2-1, with D tentatively TRBD2 (6 bases). V was pared by 2 bases and J by 6 bases, with 11 bases between. The CDR3 covers 14 residues. Germline V gene data show CDR1 as SEHNR and CDR2 as FQNEAQ (reference sequence). The CDR3 here is CASSLLTSINEQFF. In nucleotides, the CDR3 is TGTGCCAGCAGCTTACTGACTAGTATCAATGAGCAGTTCTTC.

V gene TRBV20-1 combines with J gene TRBJ2-7; the match to TRBD1 covers 9 bases. The germline V gene has CDR1 DFQATT and CDR2 SNEGSKA (reference sequence). The CDR3 totals 14 residues. The V gene end was trimmed by 0 bases and the J gene end by 5 bases; junction bases not matched to a gene: 5. Written as DNA, the CDR3 is TGCAGTGCTAGAGATTTACAGGGGGCCCACGAGCAGTACTTC. Its translation is CSARDLQGAHEQYF.

This clonotype was seen more than once but under ten times. The chain uses TRBV12-3 or TRBV12-4 and TRBJ2-7; possible D gene TRBD2, 5 bases. V gave up 0 bases and J gave up 6 bases, with 15 bases separating them. CDR3 length: 15 amino acids. The CDR3 nucleotides read TGTGCCAGCAGTTTAGCGGTGTCGGGAAGAAGCGAGCAGTACTTC. The encoded protein is CASSLAVSGRSEQYF.

This clonotype was detected ten times or more. The chain employs TRBV20-1 and TRBJ2-3; the match to TRBD2 covers 9 bases. This CDR3 contains 15 residues. CDR1 is DFQATT, CDR2 SNEGSKA, per germline (reference sequence). With 0 bases clipped from V and 4 bases from J, the junction kept 5 bases outside the gene matches. DNA for the CDR3: TGCAGTGCTAGAGATCCGGGACTAGCATCAGATACGCAGTATTTT. Translated, it gives CSARDPGLASDTQYF.

This chain links TRBV6-6 with TRBJ1-2, with D unclear. The V end was cut by 0 bases, the J end by 12 bases, with 17 bases between. Germline values: CDR1 MNHNY, CDR2 SVGAGI (reference sequence). This CDR3 region has 14 residues. Here the CDR3 reads CASSYSSPGQDHTF. The CDR3 DNA reads as TGTGCCAGCAGTTACTCGAGTCCGGGTCAGGATCACACCTTC.

This clonotype showed up just a few times. The chain links TRBV20-1 to TRBJ1-5; 8 bases align to TRBD1. The ends lost 0 bases at V and 1 base at J; junction bases unmatched: 5. The length of the CDR3 is 16 residues. Germline CDR1 DFQATT, CDR2 SNEGSKA (reference sequence). The DNA for the CDR3 is TGCAGTGCTAGAGAGCAGGGGGCGAGGAGCAATCAGCCCCAGCATTTT. Amino acid sequence: CSAREQGARSNQPQHF.

The gene calls are TRBV9 and TRBJ2-1; TRBD2 is a possible D gene (6 bases). The CDR3 has 16 residues. Trimming removed 5 bases at V and 4 bases at J, with 19 bases between. CDR1 and CDR2 from the germline V gene are SGDLS and YYNGEE. The DNA for the CDR3 is TGTGCCAGCAGGGGAAACCAGGGTGGGGGGTACAATGAGCAGTTCTTC. Translation: CASRGNQGGGYNEQFF.

The chain recombines TRBV11-2 with TRBJ2-2; weak D call: TRBD2 (6 bases). Germline CDR1 and CDR2: SGHAT and FQNNGV. Trimming shortened V by 4 bases and J by 5 bases, and 14 bases separated the two germline ends. The CDR3 length is 15 residues. This CDR3 is CASSSDGGTTGELFF. In DNA form, the CDR3 reads TGTGCCAGCAGCTCGGACGGGGGAACTACCGGGGAGCTGTTTTTT.

The CDR3 protein is CSVKQGPQYF. CDR3 sequence (DNA): TGCAGCGTGAAACAGGGACCCCAGTACTTC. This chain links TRBV29-1 with TRBJ2-5, with D tentatively TRBD1 (6 bases). Germline V lookup: CDR1 SQVTM, CDR2 ANQGSEA. The CDR3 has 10 amino acids. V was cut by 6 bases and J by 9 bases, with 11 bases left in between.

The chain links TRBV9 to TRBJ1-1; D not certain. The ends were cut back, 4 bases at V and 6 bases at J, with 13 bases in the middle. Germline V gene data show CDR1 as SGDLS and CDR2 as YYNGEE. The CDR3 contains 13 residues. CDR3 residues: CASSPTQRAEAFF. In DNA, the CDR3 is TGTGCCAGCAGCCCAACCCAGCGGGCTGAAGCTTTCTTT.

The sample holds a few counts of this clonotype. The chain recombines TRBV29-1 with TRBJ2-3; possibly TRBD2 for D (5 bases). The CDR3 has 11 amino acids. Germline V CDR1 and CDR2: SQVTM, ANQGSEA. Between the trimmed V and J ends, which lost 6 bases and 6 bases, there was a span of 10 bases. CDR3: CSVREPDTQYF. As DNA, the CDR3 is TGCAGCGTCCGGGAACCGGATACGCAGTATTTT.

J is TRBJ1-2 and V is TRBV10-3; 7 bases align to TRBD1. This CDR3 spans 12 amino acids. Germline lookup yields CDR1 ENHRY and CDR2 SYGVKD. V lost 11 bases to trimming and J lost 4 bases; unmatched junction nucleotides: 7. The CDR3 sequence is CAVTGAGYGYTF. Here the CDR3 DNA reads TGTGCCGTCACAGGGGCGGGCTATGGCTACACCTTC.

This clonotype has ten or more counts. This chain joins TRBV6-5 and TRBJ2-2; 12 nucleotides agree with TRBD2. This CDR3 has 16 amino acids. Trimming took 6 bases from V and 7 from J; bases not matched to a gene: 9. The germline V gene encodes CDR1 MNHEY and CDR2 SVGAGI. The CDR3 DNA reads TGTGCCAGCAGAGGACTAGCGGGGAGCGGTCTCGGGGAGCTGTTTTTT. It is translated as CASRGLAGSGLGELFF.

This chain joins TRBV10-1 and TRBJ2-1; D is uncertain. The CDR3 covers 16 residues. Between the trimmed V and J ends, which lost 2 bases and 5 bases, there was a span of 16 bases. CDR1 is WNHNN, CDR2 SYGVQD, per germline (reference sequence). The CDR3 DNA sequence: TGCGCCAGCAGTGAGGGGGTCCCTCGAGTTGACAATGAGCAGTTCTTC. Its translation: CASSEGVPRVDNEQFF.

This clonotype was counted a few times. V gene TRBV19 combines with J gene TRBJ2-2; a weak D match, TRBD1 (6 bases). Germline CDR1 and CDR2: LNHDA and SQIVND (reference sequence). Trimming shortened V by 3 bases and J by 7 bases, and 15 bases separated the two germline ends. The CDR3 runs to 15 residues. The CDR3 region has the DNA TGTGCCAGTAGTATGGGGGCAGGGAATTACGGGGAGCTGTTTTTT. Translating it yields CASSMGAGNYGELFF.